Each of the 16 T cell receptor beta chains below was sequenced from the same sample in a study of blood T cell repertoires in COVID-19. Clones were sequenced by immunoSEQ multiplex PCR, and TCRdb holds only the in-frame ones, with some missing. The data hold roughly 81,000 clones, with roughly four fifths observed a single time. Input material: peripheral blood. All receptors derive from a man aged 60 to 75 with acute or convalescent COVID-19.

The chain combines TRBV6-4 with TRBJ1-1; D is uncertain. There are 15 residues in the CDR3. The V end was cut by 3 bases, the J end by 4 bases, with 15 bases between. Germline CDR1 and CDR2: MRHNA and SNTAGT. CDR3 DNA: TGTGCCAGCAGTGATACGAGGCCGGCTTTCACTGAAGCTTTCTTT. Translated: CASSDTRPAFTEAFF.

J is TRBJ1-1 and V is TRBV19; D remains unclear. CDR1 is LNHDA, CDR2 SQIVND, per germline (reference sequence). Trimming cost V 3 bases and J 11 bases, with 10 bases left between them. The CDR3 runs to 11 residues. The CDR3 region is CASSITVEAFF. CDR3 nucleotides: TGTGCCAGTAGTATTACTGTAGAGGCTTTCTTT.

This chain joins TRBV6-5 and TRBJ1-3, with 9 positions matching TRBD1. Germline trimming cut 5 bases from V and 4 bases from J; bases unmatched to any gene: 3. Germline V CDR1 and CDR2: MNHEY, SVGAGI. The CDR3 length is 14 residues. As DNA, the CDR3 is TGTGCCAGCAGTCCCACAGGGGGCGGAAACACCATATATTTT. Encoded protein: CASSPTGGGNTIYF.

The rearrangement joins TRBV18 to TRBJ1-1, with TRBD1 identical over 8 bases. The CDR3 extends over 14 amino acids. Trimming removed 3 bases from V and 5 bases from J; junction bases left unmatched: 5. The germline CDR1 and CDR2 sequences are KGHSH and LQKENI. The CDR3 sequence is CASSPDRDRTEAFF. The CDR3 DNA is TGTGCCAGCTCACCTGACAGGGACAGGACTGAAGCTTTCTTT.

V and J are TRBV27 and TRBJ1-2; 9 bases map to TRBD1. V gave up 5 bases and J gave up 4 bases; unmatched junction bases: 11. The CDR3 has 16 residues. Germline assignment: CDR1 MNHEY and CDR2 SMNVEV (reference sequence). The CDR3 protein is CASSPLAGQGFYGYTF. CDR3 DNA sequence: TGTGCCAGCAGTCCCCTCGCGGGACAGGGTTTCTATGGCTACACCTTC.

This chain uses TRBV5-1 with TRBJ2-1; D unclear. This CDR3 has 13 residues. The V gene lost 4 bases and the J gene lost 7 bases, with 12 bases spanning the gap. Germline values: CDR1 SGHRS, CDR2 YFSETQ. The CDR3 loop is CASSPLVANEQFF. The DNA of the CDR3 is TGCGCCAGCAGCCCCTTAGTAGCTAATGAGCAGTTCTTC.

The chain is built from TRBV5-1 and TRBJ2-2, with D possibly being TRBD1 (6 bases). Germline CDR1 SGHRS, CDR2 YFSETQ. The CDR3 length is 14 residues. Trimming shortened V by 4 bases and J by 6 bases, and 13 bases separated the two germline ends. DNA for the CDR3: TGCGCCAGCAGCGGCGGACAGACCCCCGGGGAGCTGTTTTTT. Residues: CASSGGQTPGELFF.

The chain joins TRBV12-3 or TRBV12-4 to TRBJ1-1, with 7 bases fitting TRBD1. CDR3 size: 11 residues. After removal of 4 bases from V and 10 bases from J, the junction contained 3 bases not matched to a gene. In DNA, the CDR3 is TGTGCCAGCAGTTCGGGACAGACAGCTTTCTTT. Translation gives CASSSGQTAFF.

CDR3 in DNA: TGTGCCAGCAGCTCCGGGACTAGCGGTAATGAGCAGTTCTTC. Translated: CASSSGTSGNEQFF. This chain connects TRBV5-4 to TRBJ2-1; TRBD2 aligns across 11 bases. The CDR3 is 14 residues long. The V gene end was trimmed by 3 bases and the J gene end by 7 bases; junction bases not matched to a gene: 3. CDR1 and CDR2 from the germline V gene are SGHNT and YYREEE (reference sequence).

This chain joins TRBV18 and TRBJ1-5; D possibly corresponds to TRBD1 (6 bases). Germline V CDR1 and CDR2: KGHSH, LQKENI. V lost 5 bases and J lost 4, with 24 bases in between. The length of the CDR3 is 18 residues. CDR3 protein: CASSSLGGPEATNQPQHF. The CDR3 nucleotides read TGTGCCAGCTCATCACTGGGGGGGCCCGAGGCAACAAATCAGCCCCAGCATTTT.

The chain joins TRBV10-3 to TRBJ2-1, with a possible D match to TRBD2 (5 bases). Germline assignment: CDR1 ENHRY and CDR2 SYGVKD. The V end lost 3 bases, the J end lost 9 bases, and 9 bases lay between the germline ends. This CDR3 comprises 12 residues. CDR3 protein: CAISDRGIEQFF. In DNA form, the CDR3 reads TGTGCCATCAGTGATAGAGGGATTGAGCAGTTCTTC.

For this clone: Other DNA sequences in this specimen translate into the identical CDR3. The chain links TRBV6-5 to TRBJ1-2; TRBD1 might be the D (6 bases). Trimming stripped 3 bases from V and 2 bases from J, with 7 bases between. The CDR3 covers 13 residues. Germline lookup yields CDR1 MNHEY and CDR2 SVGAGI. The CDR3 spells CASSYDRNYGYTF. The DNA for the CDR3 is TGTGCCAGCAGTTATGACAGGAACTATGGCTACACCTTC.

This sequence joins TRBV28 and TRBJ2-1; no clear D gene. V lost 3 bases and J lost 4, with 7 bases in between. The CDR3 consists of 13 residues. Germline loops: CDR1 MDHEN, CDR2 SYDVKM. The CDR3 nucleotides are TGTGCCAGCAGTTTGGTCAGATACAATGAGCAGTTCTTC. Its protein product is CASSLVRYNEQFF.

CDR3 sequence (DNA): TGTGCCAGCAGTTCAGGACAGGGGGGCAATTCACCCCTCCACTTT. Translated, it gives CASSSGQGGNSPLHF. The V call is TRBV5-4, the J call TRBJ1-6, with 10 bases aligning to TRBD1. CDR1 is SGHNT, CDR2 YYREEE, per germline (reference sequence). The CDR3 totals 15 residues. V was pared by 5 bases and J by 7 bases, with 6 bases of the junction left unmatched.

The chain links TRBV7-3 to TRBJ2-7; 7 nucleotides align to TRBD1. There are 18 residues in the CDR3. The germline V gene has CDR1 SGHTA and CDR2 FQGTGA. The trim removed 3 bases at V and 10 bases at J, leaving 24 bases unmatched. CDR3 nucleotides: TGTGCCAGCAGCTTGACCACTGAAGGAAGCCCAGGGACAGTCCTACAGTACTTC. It yields the protein CASSLTTEGSPGTVLQYF.

V gene TRBV6-5 combines with J gene TRBJ1-4; weak D call: TRBD1 (5 bases). The CDR3 consists of 14 residues. Germline CDR1 reads MNHEY; CDR2 reads SVGAGI. V gave up 5 bases and J gave up 0 bases, with 7 bases separating them. The CDR3 region is CASSPTATNEKLFF. DNA of the CDR3: TGTGCCAGCAGTCCGACAGCAACTAATGAAAAACTGTTTTTT.